This TCR beta chain was found in a study of shared T cell receptors in the human thymus. This CDR3 region has 12 residues. Using immunoSEQ multiplex PCR, the repertoire was profiled, and TCRdb retains in-frame clones only, with some absent. The repertoire has hundreds of thousands of clones, roughly 88% of them found once; the top ten carry around 0.0099%. This same sample was also taken into another study, of human thymus T cells. That study reports: Thymus was obtained from resections taken during corrective heart surgery. Repertoires sampled from thymus and blood appeared biased in V and J gene usage. Thymic repertoires overlap heavily among unrelated individuals, related research has reported.

The TCR comes from a boy under two years old with a congenital heart defect. This chain connects TRBV21-1 to TRBJ1-2; TRBD1 was called by the table and not checked on the DNA. TRBV21-1 is marked as a pseudogene. The specimen was thymocytes. The CDR3 here is CASSKTGNGYTF. The CDR3 DNA sequence: TGTGCCAGCAGCAAGACAGGGAACGGCTACACCTTC.